The present entry profiles one T cell receptor (beta chain) with its context. Its cognate antigen has yet to be identified. No base-level quality is on record; no much larger clone is a single base apart. CDR1 is given as LGHNA and CDR2 as YSLEER, both from the germline V gene. V loses 0 bases of germline sequence and J loses 7 bases, and the interval between the two ends is 10 bases. Measured from the cysteine to the phenylalanine, the CDR3 is 14 residues long. The CDR3 DNA has 42 bases and is translated from base 1. The library relied on the immunoSEQ multiplex PCR assay. A mixture of 60 forward primers for TCR Vbeta segments and 13 reverse primers for TCR Jbeta segments was used in the multiplex PCR. The CDR3 region of rearranged TCR beta genes was amplified from genomic DNA by a multiplex PCR assay. Amplified TCR beta libraries were sequenced as 87-base-pair reads on the Illumina HiSeq System. The study's own analysis went as follows. Across the 500 to 850 repertoires, a later analysis counted around 80 million unique TCR beta chains, around 10 million of which were shared by at least two donors. A nearest-neighbor algorithm error-corrected the raw reads and collapsed the reads into unique sequences, merging closely related sequences to remove PCR and sequencing errors. V, D and J gene segments were assigned by aligning CDR3 sequences to IMGT reference sequences. Each retained sequence needed at least a six-nucleotide match to both a V gene segment and a J gene segment. Rearrangements were classified as productive when the CDR3 lacked stop codons and remained in frame with V and J, and all other rearrangements were classified as non-productive. CDR3 was defined according to IMGT convention as the region running from the second conserved V-encoded cysteine to the conserved J-encoded phenylalanine. In an earlier analysis of just under 600 of the donors, sequences lacking an unambiguous match to a single V gene segment were excluded. An earlier analysis of a few hundred of the donors classified V segments as functional when productive rearrangements were above 56.7% and as segregating when the standard deviation between donors was above 5%. A statistical classification framework was built to diagnose cytomegalovirus status from the catalog of TCR beta chain sequences. A later analysis assigned V and J genes by comparing TCR nucleotide sequences with IMGT/GENE-DB human TR gene sequences. A later analysis assigned CDR3 sequences and most-parsimonious VDJ recombination scenarios with the TCRdist pipeline. In a later analysis, each TCR beta chain was defined by its CDR3 amino acid sequence together with its V-gene family, and reads without a unique V-gene family were excluded. As a way to deal with suspected cross-contamination and a sequencing artifact, a later analysis dropped 640 or so nucleotide sequences that were highly shared and had low generation probability. A later analysis calculated a clonal expansion index for each public chain from normalized within-repertoire ranks of inferred template counts. In a later analysis, generation probabilities were computed with a VDJ recombination model fitted to out-of-frame rearrangements, and the resulting probabilities were checked against IGoR. In a later analysis, TCR-TCR, TCR-HLA and TCR-CMV co-occurrence was scored with hypergeometric tests, and a repertoire-size bias correction was applied to TCR pairs. False discovery rates were estimated in a later analysis by permuting HLA or CMV assignments 20 times. A later analysis grouped co-occurring TCRs with DBSCAN, adding TCRdist sequence similarity when clustering within HLA-allele-positive subsets. Repertoires with fewer than 30,000 or more than 120,000 public chains were left out of co-occurrence clustering, as were five repertoires with anomalous nucleotide sharing. Drawn from immuneACCESS, this table holds only the in-frame rearrangements with V and J called that TCRdb kept. Clones are partly lost; checked studies trace under half to an unresolved V gene and leave the rest unexplained. That table furnishes V, J and clone size, whereas the DNA furnished D and trimming. This sample is represented by 180,000 or so clones; 70% to 80% of them were singletons. Roughly 0.82% of the sample rests with the top ten.

This record belongs to a study of cytomegalovirus exposure and HLA in healthy donors (dated by TCRdb to 2016 to 2017). About the study as a whole: An earlier analysis of several hundred of the donors reported more than 250 Gb of sequence data and 120 million or so unique TCR beta sequences from roughly 200 million T cells. About 280 gigabases of sequencing data and 91 million or so unique TCR sequences made up an early release that covered roughly 670 HLA-typed donors. Among the roughly 400 genotyped donors, under 90% belonged to the genetic ancestry cluster associated with self-reported Caucasian donors. The study aimed to test whether signatures of past pathogen exposure could be identified by cataloging public T cell receptors. Using immunosequencing, the study profiled T cell repertoires from about 650 subjects and related those repertoires to cytomegalovirus serostatus. Along with the roughly 670-subject first cohort, a separate validation cohort of over 90 different subjects was used. To predict cytomegalovirus infection status, the study brought together high-throughput TCR immunosequencing, statistical association of individual TCRs with disease status, and machine learning. A later analysis re-examined previously published TCR beta repertoires from just over 650 donors and added high-resolution HLA genotyping to investigate patterns of TCR occurrence. The later analysis used no new phenotypic data to find candidate immune exposures, relying instead on TCR beta sequences and their occurrence across donors. An earlier analysis of some 500 of the donors used high-throughput TCR beta sequencing to judge whether each TCR beta V gene segment behaved as functional or pseudogenic. Alongside the repertoire data, information on donor age, sex, ethnicity and CMV serostatus was compiled. Genome-wide SNP genotypes for about 55% of the roughly 670 donors were used in a later genetic analysis, which treated that subset as a discovery cohort. Every repertoire in the discovery cohort had been generated on one and the same sequencing platform. HLA typing covered class I and class II loci at four-digit resolution. Typing coverage varied by locus: about 629-630 donors for A, B, C, DRB1 and DQB1; some 520 for DQA1; about 590 for DPA1; under 490 for DPB1. Because of strong linkage in the cohort, roughly 5 DR-DQ haplotypes were treated as single units for association and clustering. On average, about 240,000 unique TCR beta nucleotide sequences were sequenced per donor among a few hundred genotyped donors of the cohort, with roughly 18% of those sequences being non-productive.

Study-level results and caveats: HLA typing was unavailable for some donors at each locus, so association tests used only the typed subset. Most TCR sequences were observed very rarely across donors, whereas some public TCRs were present in many individuals. Compared with the roughly 700-donor mean, donors in an Asian-associated ancestry cluster had fewer N-insertions in productive TCRs, according to a later genetic analysis. In a later analysis, the rate of TCR association differed among HLA loci, with DRB1 alleles having the most associated TCRs and HLA-C alleles having the fewest. A few of the identified cytomegalovirus-associated TCR beta chains were confirmed in vitro to be specific for cytomegalovirus antigens. A further reported finding was that TCR beta sequences accurately predicted the HLA-A and HLA-B alleles for most subjects in the first cohort. The cohort was sequenced for TCR beta chains only, and without alpha or paired-chain data the features that could be detected were limited. In a later analysis, most CMV-associated TCR beta chains were found to appear HLA-restricted, with HLA associations seemingly driven largely by CMV exposure. For the cohort, immune exposure information was limited to CMV serostatus. A group of highly shared sequence variants was considered likely to be a technical artifact of the sequencing pipeline. The study listed 164 TCR beta chains as associated with cytomegalovirus. Broadly in line with IMGT annotations, most TCR beta V segments showed up in productive rearrangements about 90% or about 30% of the time in an earlier analysis of 450 to 600 of the donors. Cytomegalovirus status was reported to be diagnosed by the classifier with high specificity and sensitivity in both the original and validation cohorts. The 87-base-pair reads could not distinguish some IMGT-functional V segments, including TRBV6-2 and TRBV6-3, so those segments were excluded. The presence/absence analyses assumed that sequencing depth was roughly uniform across donors, and that assumption may not be true. The authors suggested that the approach could potentially be generalized to other disease states and immunological phenotypes. Strong co-occurrence of HLA alleles, especially DR and DQ, made assigning TCR associations to individual alleles difficult. In a later analysis, several top co-occurrence clusters were reported to appear linked to parvovirus B19, influenza, CMV and Epstein-Barr virus. A later genetic analysis associated a missense DCLRE1C variant with V-gene and J-gene trimming of TCR beta chains, and an independent cohort replicated the association. At a false discovery rate of 0.05, a later analysis linked about 17,000 TCR beta sequences to specific HLA alleles. Compared with equally common non-associated chains, HLA-associated TCR beta chains in a later analysis were more clonally expanded and had lower generation probabilities. Correlated functional status among segregating V segments might be attributable to linkage disequilibrium, but an unknown experimental factor could not be ruled out. Because counts were too low, 15 or so rarely observed V segments, including chromosome 9 orphons, were excluded from the earlier analysis of 500 to 700 of the donors.

The cohort was made up of 666 healthy bone marrow donors. All cohort members were sampled while nominally healthy, although unrecorded immune exposures were likely present. The donor was CMV seronegative and belonged to the group of 320 or so seronegative cohort members. Each donor provided a peripheral blood sample, and peripheral blood mononuclear cells were used for TCR beta sequencing. The Qiagen DNeasy Blood Extraction Kit was used to extract genomic DNA from the blood cell samples. Material for sequencing was PBMCs. This TCR derives from a female donor in good health and CMV-seronegative. Recombination joined TRBV4-3 with TRBJ2-1, with a tentative D gene TRBD2 over 6 matching bases. In nucleotides, the sequence is TGCGCCAGCAGCCAAGATGTAGGGAGGAATGAGCAGTTCTTC. It encodes CASSQDVGRNEQFF.